This T cell receptor (beta chain) was identified during a study of cytotoxic CD8 clonotypes in ibrutinib-treated CLL. A few counts support this clone. Its antigen is currently unknown. Profiling relied on immunoSEQ multiplex PCR, and the TCRdb table lists in-frame clones only, not all of them. Among fewer than 400,000 clones, 67% were seen once, and the ten largest hold roughly 6%. Points from the study as a whole: Baseline levels of clonality went above those of age-matched healthy donors and moved with circulating CD8+ T-cell counts.

The CDR3 sequence is 13 residues long. The germline V and J ends were trimmed by 7 bases and 5 bases, with 14 bases remaining between them. Germline lookup yields CDR1 SGHAT and CDR2 FQNNGV. The TCR comes from a human donor with chronic lymphocytic leukemia. The chain is built from TRBV11-2 and TRBJ2-5; the D gene is possibly TRBD1 (6 bases). The sample in question was PBMCs, obtained after 36 months of ibrutinib treatment. CDR3 sequence reads: CASNIQGRETQYF. The CDR3, as DNA: TGTGCCAGCAACATTCAGGGGCGGGAGACCCAGTACTTC.